The rows below give T cell receptor beta chains drawn from one sample of a study of pediatric ulcerative colitis. TCRdb keeps only in-frame clones here, not all; method: immunoSEQ multiplex PCR. This table has under 70,000 clones, around 87% appearing once. The sequencing sample was made of blood. The source is a boy between 10 and 17 years old who was a control in a study of pediatric ulcerative colitis. Each CDR3 is given with its conserved first and last residue. The order of the fields is J gene, CDR3 length, clone size, V gene, D gene, CDR3 protein, CDR3 DNA. The D gene is left open where the match is weak. Not all rows give a size; the values are once, few, many and, for expanded clones, a class.

J: TRBJ2-7
length: 15
size: -
V: TRBV6-6
D: TRBD1
CDR3: CASSPTRQGRIEQYF
DNA: TGTGCCAGCAGCCCAACCCGACAGGGCCGTATCGAGCAGTACTTC

J: TRBJ2-4
length: 20
size: -
V: TRBV7-8
D: TRBD2
CDR3: CASSALLGSGRVRTKNIQYF
DNA: TGTGCCAGCAGCGCCTTATTGGGTAGCGGGAGGGTCCGGACCAAAAACATTCAGTACTTC

J: TRBJ2-1
length: 18
size: -
V: TRBV25-1
D: -
CDR3: CASSEDASRGVSYNEQFF
DNA: TGTGCCAGCAGTGAAGATGCCTCCAGGGGAGTATCCTACAATGAGCAGTTCTTC

J: TRBJ1-2
length: 16
size: -
V: TRBV19
D: -
CDR3: CASSARQAYSNYGYTF
DNA: TGTGCCAGTAGTGCCCGACAGGCCTATTCTAACTATGGCTACACCTTC

J: TRBJ1-1
length: 11
size: -
V: TRBV2
D: -
CDR3: CASSAGTEAFF
DNA: TGTGCCAGCAGTGCGGGAACTGAAGCTTTCTTT

J: TRBJ2-1
length: 16
size: -
V: TRBV9
D: TRBD2
CDR3: CASSVTGLAGANEQFF
DNA: TGTGCCAGCAGCGTAACCGGACTAGCGGGGGCCAATGAGCAGTTCTTC

J: TRBJ1-2
length: 15
size: -
V: TRBV6-6
D: -
CDR3: CASTLSGQTNYGYTF
DNA: TGTGCCAGCACCCTATCCGGACAGACTAACTATGGCTACACCTTC

J: TRBJ1-1
length: 15
size: -
V: TRBV10-3
D: -
CDR3: CAIRDTGFAVTEAFF
DNA: TGTGCCATCAGGGATACAGGGTTCGCAGTCACTGAAGCTTTCTTT

J: TRBJ2-2
length: 15
size: medium-sized
V: TRBV6-4
D: -
CDR3: CASSDGPVHSGELFF
DNA: TGTGCCAGCAGTGACGGGCCAGTACATTCCGGGGAGCTGTTTTTT

J: TRBJ1-2
length: 14
size: -
V: TRBV9
D: -
CDR3: CASSGITEGPGYTF
DNA: TGTGCCAGCAGCGGGATAACTGAGGGGCCTGGCTACACCTTC

J: TRBJ1-1
length: 14
size: once
V: TRBV7-8
D: -
CDR3: CASSLYRVDTEAFF
DNA: TGTGCCAGCAGCCTTTACAGGGTTGACACTGAAGCTTTCTTT

J: TRBJ2-2
length: 12
size: -
V: TRBV4-3
D: -
CDR3: CASSQWSGELFF
DNA: TGCGCCAGCAGCCAGTGGTCCGGGGAGCTGTTTTTT

J: TRBJ2-1
length: 18
size: -
V: TRBV4-3
D: TRBD1
CDR3: CASSQGTGEDRSYNEQFF
DNA: TGCGCCAGCAGTCAGGGGACAGGGGAGGATCGGTCCTACAATGAGCAGTTCTTC

J: TRBJ2-7
length: 15
size: -
V: TRBV7-8
D: TRBD1
CDR3: CASSLGGGQGYEQYF
DNA: TGTGCCAGCAGCCTAGGGGGTGGACAGGGCTACGAGCAGTACTTC

J: TRBJ2-7
length: 16
size: -
V: TRBV5-1
D: -
CDR3: CASSLVSAGLSYEQYF
DNA: TGCGCCAGCAGCTTGGTTTCCGCGGGCCTCTCCTACGAGCAGTACTTC

J: TRBJ2-3
length: 15
size: -
V: TRBV5-6
D: TRBD2
CDR3: CASSLNSGITDTQYF
DNA: TGTGCCAGCAGCTTGAATAGCGGGATAACAGATACGCAGTATTTT

J: TRBJ1-2
length: 13
size: few
V: TRBV6-1
D: -
CDR3: CASSSEGYYGYTF
DNA: TGTGCCAGCTCCAGTGAGGGGTACTATGGCTACACCTTC

J: TRBJ1-2
length: 11
size: -
V: TRBV9
D: -
CDR3: CASSRIDLPYF
DNA: TGTGCCAGCTCCCGAATAGACCTGCCTTACTTC

J: TRBJ2-5
length: 14
size: -
V: TRBV29-1
D: TRBD2
CDR3: CSVEQAGGGETQYF
DNA: TGCAGCGTTGAACAAGCGGGAGGGGGAGAGACCCAGTACTTC

J: TRBJ2-7
length: 13
size: few
V: TRBV5-1
D: -
CDR3: CASRRQEPYEQYF
DNA: TGCGCCAGCAGGCGGCAGGAGCCCTACGAGCAGTACTTC

J: TRBJ2-3
length: 16
size: -
V: TRBV9
D: TRBD2
CDR3: CASSFKSGGITDTQYF
DNA: TGTGCCAGCAGCTTTAAAAGCGGGGGAATCACAGATACGCAGTATTTT

J: TRBJ1-5
length: 16
size: -
V: TRBV19
D: TRBD1
CDR3: CASSPGTGGSNQPQHF
DNA: TGTGCCAGTAGTCCAGGGACAGGGGGGAGCAATCAGCCCCAGCATTTT

J: TRBJ2-5
length: 12
size: once
V: TRBV18
D: -
CDR3: CASSPDLQTQYF
DNA: TGTGCCAGCTCACCTGATCTGCAGACCCAGTACTTC

J: TRBJ2-3
length: 14
size: -
V: TRBV6-5
D: -
CDR3: CASSQTGLGDTQYF
DNA: TGTGCCAGCAGCCAAACAGGGTTGGGGGATACGCAGTATTTT

J: TRBJ2-7
length: 15
size: -
V: TRBV11-1
D: TRBD1
CDR3: CASSLGDRVLYEQYF
DNA: TGTGCCAGCAGCTTAGGGGACAGGGTCCTCTACGAGCAGTACTTC

J: TRBJ1-2
length: 15
size: -
V: TRBV11-2
D: TRBD1
CDR3: CASSAGQGAVYGYTF
DNA: TGTGCCAGCAGCGCTGGCCAGGGGGCGGTCTATGGCTACACCTTC

J: TRBJ2-4
length: 13
size: -
V: TRBV27
D: -
CDR3: CASSFYEGTIQYF
DNA: TGTGCCAGCAGTTTTTATGAGGGTACCATTCAGTACTTC

J: TRBJ2-1
length: 15
size: -
V: TRBV6-5
D: TRBD2
CDR3: CASSQSGSSYNEQFF
DNA: TGTGCCAGCAGTCAAAGCGGGAGCTCCTACAATGAGCAGTTCTTC

J: TRBJ2-5
length: 14
size: -
V: TRBV7-2
D: -
CDR3: CASSSQGLAETQYF
DNA: TGTGCCAGCAGCTCCCAGGGGCTTGCTGAGACCCAGTACTTC

J: TRBJ1-4
length: 14
size: -
V: TRBV29-1
D: TRBD1
CDR3: CSVAGDRINEKLFF
DNA: TGCAGCGTTGCTGGGGACAGGATTAACGAAAAACTGTTTTTT

J: TRBJ2-1
length: 16
size: -
V: TRBV27
D: TRBD1
CDR3: CASSFFGTGDYNEQFF
DNA: TGTGCCAGCAGTTTCTTCGGGACAGGTGACTACAATGAGCAGTTCTTC

J: TRBJ2-7
length: 14
size: -
V: TRBV5-4
D: -
CDR3: CASSLFGGGYEQYF
DNA: TGTGCCAGCAGCTTGTTCGGCGGCGGGTACGAGCAGTACTTC

J: TRBJ1-2
length: 14
size: -
V: TRBV2
D: -
CDR3: CASTRGGADYGYTF
DNA: TGTGCCAGCACCCGAGGGGGGGCTGACTATGGCTACACCTTC

J: TRBJ2-1
length: 14
size: -
V: TRBV9
D: -
CDR3: CASGPGAGYNEQFF
DNA: TGTGCCAGCGGGCCCGGAGCGGGCTACAATGAGCAGTTCTTC

J: TRBJ1-2
length: 15
size: -
V: TRBV5-4
D: -
CDR3: CASTQLWGPNYGYTF
DNA: TGTGCCAGCACCCAATTATGGGGGCCTAACTATGGCTACACCTTC

J: TRBJ1-2
length: 11
size: few
V: TRBV20-1
D: -
CDR3: CSARVGRLDTF
DNA: TGCAGTGCTAGAGTGGGGAGGCTCGACACCTTC

J: TRBJ2-3
length: 15
size: -
V: TRBV9
D: TRBD2
CDR3: CASSVLAGEPDTQYF
DNA: TGTGCCAGCAGTGTACTAGCGGGAGAACCAGATACGCAGTATTTT

J: TRBJ1-1
length: 13
size: -
V: TRBV6-5
D: -
CDR3: CASSYMGNTEAFF
DNA: TGTGCCAGCAGTTACATGGGGAACACTGAAGCTTTCTTT

J: TRBJ2-2
length: 17
size: -
V: TRBV27
D: -
CDR3: CASSFLGSGRYTGELFF
DNA: TGTGCCAGCAGTTTTTTAGGAAGCGGGCGGTACACCGGGGAGCTGTTTTTT

J: TRBJ2-7
length: 14
size: -
V: TRBV28
D: -
CDR3: CASSQGSPTYEQYF
DNA: TGTGCCAGCAGCCAGGGATCCCCCACCTACGAGCAGTACTTC